This T cell receptor (beta chain) was recorded in a study of radiation and T cells in renal cell carcinoma. Study summary: Nephrectomy followed 15 Gy stereotactic body radiation by 4 weeks.

Time point indicated: blood 2 weeks post-SBRT. Stated treatment: 15 Gy SBRT to primary tumor, nephrectomy 4 weeks later. Radiation-treated patients gave blood at baseline, week 2 and week 4. The CDR3 runs to 15 residues. V lost 6 bases and J lost 1; bases outside the gene matches: 6. The germline V gene has CDR1 MNHNS and CDR2 SASEGT. The table came from immunoSEQ multiplex PCR; TCRdb's copy has only in-frame clones and leaves some out. The sample carries 150,000 or so clones, approximately 86% recorded once. Specimen: blood, collected from a patient whose treatment included radiotherapy and nephrectomy. The TCR originated in a woman between 50 and 59 years old with renal cell carcinoma. The rearrangement joins TRBV6-1 to TRBJ2-3; 8 bases are a match to TRBD1. CDR3 loop: CASRTGDSRTDTQYF. The CDR3 nucleotides are TGTGCCAGCAGGACAGGGGACTCTCGCACAGATACGCAGTATTTT.